One and the same sample provided the 32 T cell receptor beta chains below, sequenced in a study of Tregs in tolerant kidney transplant recipients. TCRdb's table, derived via immunoSEQ multiplex PCR, lists solely in-frame clones and lacks some. The sample includes tens of thousands of clones, 98% seen only once; the top ten take about 0.5%. The specimen comprised CD4+ T cells from blood, sampled before the transplant. The receptors derive from a human donor who received a combined kidney and bone marrow transplant.

This chain links TRBV6-5 with TRBJ1-3, with a weak D call TRBD1 (6 bases). Trimming took off 0 bases at V and 4 bases at J, with 10 bases between the two ends. CDR3 length: 15 amino acids. The germline V gene encodes CDR1 MNHEY and CDR2 SVGAGI. CDR3 in DNA: TGTGCCAGCAGTTACTCGTCAGGGGTAGGAAACACCATATATTTT. It yields the protein CASSYSSGVGNTIYF.

This chain uses TRBV6-6 with TRBJ2-1, with 7 nucleotides matching TRBD2. Germline loops: CDR1 MNHNY, CDR2 SVGAGI (reference sequence). This CDR3 spans 13 amino acids. V lost 2 bases, J lost 6 bases, and 1 base stayed unmatched. In DNA form, the CDR3 reads TGTGCCAGCAGTTACGGACTAGTCAATGAGCAGTTCTTC. Amino acids: CASSYGLVNEQFF.

V gene TRBV11-3 combines with J gene TRBJ2-1; 7 bases map to TRBD2. The trim removed 2 bases at V and 6 bases at J, leaving 10 bases unmatched. Germline CDR1 and CDR2: SGHNT and YENEEA. This CDR3 comprises 16 residues. This CDR3 is CASSLMAASGRNEQFF. CDR3 sequence (DNA): TGTGCCAGCAGCTTAATGGCGGCTAGCGGCCGCAATGAGCAGTTCTTC.

The rearrangement links TRBV10-2 to TRBJ1-2; D remains ambiguous. From germline, CDR1 is WSHSY and CDR2 SAAADI. V was shortened by 4 bases and J by 0 bases, with 12 bases between the two germline ends. This CDR3 is built from 15 residues. The CDR3 protein is CASSAVTGANYGYTF. CDR3 DNA: TGCGCCAGCAGTGCCGTAACGGGAGCTAACTATGGCTACACCTTC.

The V call is TRBV6-1, the J call TRBJ2-1; D possibly corresponds to TRBD1 (6 bases). Germline V gene lookup returns CDR1 MNHNS and CDR2 SASEGT. The CDR3 loop spans 13 amino acids. V was cut by 7 bases and J by 3 bases, with 10 bases left in between. The CDR3 DNA reads TGTGCCAGCATGAGGGACAACTACAATGAGCAGTTCTTC. Its protein is CASMRDNYNEQFF.

The V and J genes are TRBV4-2 and TRBJ2-1, with TRBD2 as a possible D gene (6 bases). Trimming removed 3 bases from V and 5 bases from J, with 14 bases in between. Germline CDR1 is LGHNA and CDR2 is YNFKEQ. CDR3 size: 15 residues. CDR3 in amino acids: CASSQDLGGHNEQFF. The CDR3 bases are TGTGCCAGCAGCCAGGACTTGGGGGGACACAATGAGCAGTTCTTC.

The chain recombines TRBV27 with TRBJ1-4; 8 positions agree with TRBD1. The V gene end was trimmed by 0 bases and the J gene end by 4 bases; junction bases not matched to a gene: 4. The CDR3 spans 16 residues. Germline V gene data show CDR1 as MNHEY and CDR2 as SMNVEV (reference sequence). The CDR3 region is CASSLSRTGFNEKLFF. For the CDR3, the DNA is TGTGCCAGCAGTTTATCCAGGACAGGGTTTAATGAAAAACTGTTTTTT.

The chain couples TRBV6-1 to TRBJ2-1; D not certain. CDR1 is MNHNS, CDR2 SASEGT, per germline. With 7 bases removed from V and 0 bases from J, the gap between germline ends came to 13 bases. This CDR3 has 15 residues. The DNA of the CDR3 is TGTGCCAGCACCCTTATTTCGAGCTCCTACAATGAGCAGTTCTTC. Protein: CASTLISSSYNEQFF.

The J gene is TRBJ1-3, the V gene TRBV7-2; 8 bases agree with TRBD1. Per the germline V gene, CDR1 is SGHTA and CDR2 is FQGNSA. The CDR3 totals 13 residues. V trimming: 4 bases; J trimming: 10 bases; junction bases outside the gene matches: 6. The DNA for the CDR3 is TGTGCCAGCAGCTCTACAGGGGGATTAACCATATATTTT. Encoded protein: CASSSTGGLTIYF.

The chain uses TRBV27 and TRBJ2-3; tentatively, D is TRBD1 (6 bases). The CDR3 is 14 amino acids. V was trimmed by 5 bases and J by 1 base, leaving 10 bases between them. The germline gives CDR1 MNHEY, CDR2 SMNVEV (reference sequence). CDR3 nucleotide sequence: TGTGCCAGCAGTGCCTACAGGGGCACAGATACGCAGTATTTT. This gives the protein CASSAYRGTDTQYF.

This chain uses TRBV4-3 with TRBJ2-7, with TRBD2 matching over 8 bases. V lost 0 bases, J lost 7 bases, and 14 bases stayed unmatched. The V gene's germline CDR1 is LGHNA and CDR2 YSLEER. CDR3 length: 17 residues. CDR3 sequence: CASSQDPLAGRWVEQYF. The CDR3, as DNA: TGCGCCAGCAGCCAAGACCCCCTAGCGGGCCGCTGGGTTGAGCAGTACTTC.

The chain combines TRBV30 with TRBJ1-5; no reliable D call. Germline CDR1 and CDR2: GTSNPN and SVGIG (reference sequence). The V and J ends lost 3 bases and 2 bases respectively, with 8 bases between them. The CDR3 is made up of 13 amino acids. In DNA, the CDR3 is TGTGCCTGGAGATCCCGGGGCAATCAGCCCCAGCATTTT. Amino acids: CAWRSRGNQPQHF.

The chain links TRBV7-2 to TRBJ1-1; no definite D call. The CDR3 extends over 11 amino acids. Per the germline V gene, CDR1 is SGHTA and CDR2 is FQGNSA. V was trimmed by 7 bases and J by 1 base, leaving 4 bases between them. CDR3 sequence (DNA): TGTGCCAGCACCCGGAACACTGAAGCTTTCTTT. Translating gives CASTRNTEAFF.

The chain joins TRBV7-9 to TRBJ1-2, with D unresolved. The V gene's germline CDR1 is SEHNR and CDR2 FQNEAQ (reference sequence). The V end was cut by 2 bases, the J end by 2 bases, with 15 bases between. The CDR3 has 16 residues. CDR3 sequence reads: CASSLFRHSLNYGYTF. The CDR3 coding sequence is TGTGCCAGCAGCTTATTCAGACACTCCTTAAACTATGGCTACACCTTC.

This sequence joins TRBV19 and TRBJ1-5; TRBD1 might be the D (5 bases). Germline V gives CDR1 LNHDA, CDR2 SQIVND (reference sequence). Trimming took off 6 bases at V and 0 bases at J, with 9 bases between the two ends. The CDR3 totals 14 residues. In nucleotides, the CDR3 is TGTGCCAGTAGGACAGTTCATAGCAATCAGCCCCAGCATTTT. Protein sequence: CASRTVHSNQPQHF.

V gene TRBV2 combines with J gene TRBJ1-6; perhaps TRBD1 as D (5 bases). This CDR3 is 13 amino acids long. Germline values: CDR1 SNHLY, CDR2 FYNNEI. V lost 6 bases and J lost 7, with 10 bases in between. The CDR3 DNA reads as TGTGCCAGCAGGGGGCGGGGGAATTCACCCCTCCACTTT. Translated: CASRGRGNSPLHF.

The chain uses TRBV5-1 and TRBJ2-7, with 10 bases aligning to TRBD1. V lost 4 bases to trimming and J lost 2 bases; unmatched junction nucleotides: 15. CDR3 length equals 18 residues. Germline loops: CDR1 SGHRS, CDR2 YFSETQ. The CDR3 DNA follows: TGCGCCAGCAGCCACACCACCATGGGACAGGGGACACCCTACGAGCAGTACTTC. Translated: CASSHTTMGQGTPYEQYF.

This sequence joins TRBV4-1 and TRBJ2-5; 12 nucleotides match TRBD2. The CDR3 is 17 amino acids. Germline CDR1 MGHRA, CDR2 YSYEKL. Trimming removed 0 bases from V and 2 bases from J; junction bases left unmatched: 4. CDR3 protein: CASSQDWGLAGQETQYF. The CDR3 bases are TGCGCCAGCAGCCAAGATTGGGGACTAGCGGGTCAAGAGACCCAGTACTTC.

A word on this clone: At one end, the junction sequence differs from germline, possibly due to a read error. The chain links TRBV4-3 to TRBJ2-7, with a possible D match to TRBD1 (6 bases). Germline V gene data show CDR1 as LGHNA and CDR2 as YSLEER. CDR3 length equals 18 residues. CDR3 coding DNA: TGCGCCAGCAGCCAAGATCTTTCAAAGAGTGTAGTTGGGGGCCGGTATAACTTC. This translates into CASSQDLSKSVVGGRYNF.

V usage is TRBV4-2 and J usage is TRBJ1-6; TRBD1 matches 9 bases. Germline V gene data show CDR1 as LGHNA and CDR2 as YNFKEQ. The CDR3 is made up of 15 amino acids. Unmatched junction bases numbered 5, after V lost 2 bases and J lost 9 bases. This CDR3 reads CASSQRRTGVSPLHF. In nucleotides, the CDR3 is TGTGCCAGCAGCCAACGCAGGACAGGGGTTTCACCCCTCCACTTT.

This clone turned up a few times. The chain joins TRBV28 to TRBJ1-6, with D unresolved. This CDR3 has 14 amino acids. Germline values: CDR1 MDHEN, CDR2 SYDVKM. Trimming left V 2 bases short and J 6 bases short, with 8 bases between. CDR3 protein: CASSLRLRNSPLHF. CDR3 DNA: TGTGCCAGCAGTTTAAGACTGCGTAATTCACCCCTCCACTTT.

The CDR3 here is CAWSPGTGGSDTQYF. For the CDR3, the DNA is TGTGCCTGGAGCCCCGGGACAGGGGGCTCAGATACGCAGTATTTT. The rearrangement links TRBV30 to TRBJ2-3, with 12 bases that match TRBD1. In germline, CDR1 is GTSNPN, CDR2 SVGIG (reference sequence). This CDR3 is built from 15 residues. Trimming at V came to 3 bases and at J to 4 bases, leaving 5 bases not matched to a gene.

The chain employs TRBV9 and TRBJ2-2, with D maybe TRBD2 (5 bases). The CDR3 contains 15 residues. Germline-derived CDR1 and CDR2 are SGDLS and YYNGEE. Trimming cost V 3 bases and J 4 bases, with 13 bases left between them. The CDR3 reads CASSERSVSTGELFF. The CDR3 DNA is TGTGCCAGCAGCGAGCGGAGTGTGAGCACCGGGGAGCTGTTTTTT.

V gene TRBV19 combines with J gene TRBJ1-2; 8 nucleotides match TRBD1. CDR3 length: 13 amino acids. Germline V CDR1 and CDR2: LNHDA, SQIVND (reference sequence). The junction had 7 bases not matched to a gene; V was cut back by 3 bases and J by 10 bases. The CDR3 DNA follows: TGTGCCAGTAGTATCGACAGGGGCAGCGACTACACCTTC. Its translation is CASSIDRGSDYTF.

V gene TRBV9 combines with J gene TRBJ2-5; 9 bases are a match to TRBD2. V shed 0 bases, J shed 2 bases, and the junction held 11 bases outside the gene matches. The CDR3 sequence is 18 residues long. Germline-derived CDR1 and CDR2 are SGDLS and YYNGEE. CDR3 loop: CASSVALPETSGQETQYF. CDR3 coding DNA: TGTGCCAGCAGCGTAGCCCTTCCCGAGACTAGCGGTCAAGAGACCCAGTACTTC.

This chain connects TRBV7-2 to TRBJ2-4; 8 nucleotides match TRBD1. V was pared by 2 bases and J by 2 bases, with 5 bases of the junction left unmatched. Germline V gives CDR1 SGHTA, CDR2 FQGNSA. The CDR3 length is 16 residues. CDR3 bases: TGTGCCAGCAGCTTACAGGGGGCCTTGACCAAAAACATTCAGTACTTC. Its translation: CASSLQGALTKNIQYF.

This clone was seen more than once but under ten times. The chain has TRBV6-6 and TRBJ2-3, with D possibly being TRBD1 (6 bases). Trimming removed 5 bases at V and 1 base at J, with 10 bases between. This CDR3 comprises 14 residues. The V gene's germline CDR1 is MNHNY and CDR2 SVGAGI (reference sequence). The CDR3 DNA sequence: TGTGCCAGCAGTACTCGGACAGGCACAGATACGCAGTATTTT. Amino acids: CASSTRTGTDTQYF.

Only one count was recorded for this clone. The rearrangement joins TRBV14 to TRBJ2-7; 10 bases are shared with TRBD1. The CDR3 extends over 16 amino acids. The germline gives CDR1 SGHDN, CDR2 FVKESK. The ends lost 1 base at V and 0 bases at J; junction bases unmatched: 3. CDR3 nucleotide sequence: TGTGCCAGCAGCCAAGTCCGGGACAGGGGCTCCTACGAGCAGTACTTC. This gives the protein CASSQVRDRGSYEQYF. The whole variable domain, filled in from reference TRBV14 and TRBJ2-7, reads EAGVTQFPSHSVIEKGQTVTLRCDPISGHDNLYWYRRVMGKEIKFLLHFVKESKQDESGMPNNRFLAERTGGTYSTLKVQPAELEDSGVYFCASSQVRDRGSYEQYFGPGTRLTVT.

The rearrangement uses TRBV15 and TRBJ1-1, with 10 nucleotides matching TRBD1. Germline V gene lookup returns CDR1 LNHNV and CDR2 YYDKDF (reference sequence). V was clipped by 5 bases and J by 4 bases; unmatched bases: 4. The CDR3 covers 14 residues. The CDR3 DNA reads TGTGCCACCAGCGGGCGGACAGGGGGCACTGAAGCTTTCTTT. Protein sequence: CATSGRTGGTEAFF.

This chain joins TRBV12-5 and TRBJ2-5; D gene unclear. This CDR3 is built from 13 residues. V was shortened by 5 bases and J by 5 bases, with 12 bases between the two germline ends. Germline V lookup: CDR1 LGHNT, CDR2 FRNRAP. DNA for the CDR3: TGTGCTAGTGGTCGCGGTTTTGAGGAGACCCAGTACTTC. Encoded protein: CASGRGFEETQYF.

The chain recombines TRBV19 with TRBJ2-2; 10 nucleotides line up with TRBD2. Germline assignment: CDR1 LNHDA and CDR2 SQIVND (reference sequence). This CDR3 comprises 16 residues. Trimming removed 6 bases from V and 5 bases from J; junction bases left unmatched: 9. CDR3 loop: CASRNQAGGPTGELFF. The CDR3 DNA reads TGTGCCAGTAGGAACCAAGCGGGGGGGCCGACCGGGGAGCTGTTTTTT. Variable domain in full (rest from reference TRBV19 and TRBJ2-2): DGGITQSPKYLFRKEGQNVTLSCEQNLNHDAMYWYRQDPGQGLRLIYYSQIVNDFQKGDIAEGYSVSREKKESFPLTVTSAQKNPTAFYLCASRNQAGGPTGELFFGEGSRLTVL.

The V call is TRBV7-2, the J call TRBJ2-1; weak D call: TRBD2 (5 bases). The CDR3 has 16 amino acids. The ends were cut back, 3 bases at V and 2 bases at J, with 14 bases in the middle. In germline, CDR1 is SGHTA, CDR2 FQGNSA. The CDR3: CASSFLDYPPYNEQFF. Here the CDR3 DNA reads TGTGCCAGCAGCTTCTTAGACTACCCTCCCTACAATGAGCAGTTCTTC.